The rows below give T cell receptor beta chains drawn from one sample of a study of blood T cell repertoires in COVID-19. Clones were sequenced by immunoSEQ multiplex PCR, and TCRdb holds only the in-frame ones, with some missing. Of 30,000 to 40,000 clones in the sample, about 80% are singletons; the top ten hold roughly a third. Sequenced: peripheral blood. These receptor sequences come from a man aged 80 or over with acute or convalescent COVID-19. Both conserved end residues are part of each CDR3. The D gene is left open where the match is weak. The size field is filled for only some rows; it gives once, few, many or a size class.

.	TRBV7-2	TRBJ2-5	.	TGTGCCAGCAGCTTAGCGCTAGGCAGCCAAGAGACCCAGTACTTC	CASSLALGSQETQYF
TRBD1	TRBV11-1	TRBJ2-1	.	TGTGCCAGCAGCTCCTGGGGACAGGGAGCGGCCAATGAGCAGTTCTTC	CASSSWGQGAANEQFF
.	TRBV5-8	TRBJ2-1	.	TGTGCCAGCAGCTTGGAGTCGGCTAGCATATATGAGCAGTTCTTC	CASSLESASIYEQFF
TRBD1	TRBV9	TRBJ2-7	.	TGTGCCAGCAGCCCGGGACAGGGGGCCTACGAGCAGTACTTC	CASSPGQGAYEQYF
TRBD1	TRBV7-9	TRBJ1-6	.	TGTGCCAGCAGCCTCAGGGGGCTGGGAAGTTCACCCCTCCACTTT	CASSLRGLGSSPLHF
TRBD1	TRBV28	TRBJ1-4	.	TGTGCCAGCAGTACAGGGGGCTCGGAAGAAAAACTGTTTTTT	CASSTGGSEEKLFF
TRBD2	TRBV7-9	TRBJ2-5	.	TGTGCCAGCAGCATACTAGCGGGAGTAGAGGAGACCCAGTACTTC	CASSILAGVEETQYF
.	TRBV21-1	TRBJ2-5	.	TGTGCCAGCAGTTACAGGGTCCACCATCAAGAGACCCAGTACTTC	CASSYRVHHQETQYF
.	TRBV5-6	TRBJ1-2	.	TGTGCCAGCAGCTTGGCAGTCAGCTATGGCTACACCTTC	CASSLAVSYGYTF
TRBD1	TRBV5-1	TRBJ1-3	.	TGCGCCAGCAGCAGGGGGACAGGAGAAAACACCATATATTTT	CASSRGTGENTIYF
.	TRBV7-6	TRBJ2-3	.	TGTGCCAGCAGCGTGACTGTTACGCCAGATACGCAGTATTTT	CASSVTVTPDTQYF
.	TRBV30	TRBJ2-5	.	TGTGCCTGGAGTATTATGTACCAAGAGACCCAGTACTTC	CAWSIMYQETQYF
.	TRBV4-3	TRBJ1-2	.	TGCGCCAGCAGCCAAGATCGGGGAAACTATGGCTACACCTTC	CASSQDRGNYGYTF
TRBD2	TRBV4-1	TRBJ2-3	.	TGCGCCAGCAGCACGCGGACTAGCCGAACAGATACGCAGTATTTT	CASSTRTSRTDTQYF
TRBD2	TRBV5-1	TRBJ2-1	.	TGCGCCAGCAGCCCGCTCGGGACTAGCGGGTACAATGAGCAGTTCTTC	CASSPLGTSGYNEQFF
.	TRBV5-1	TRBJ1-1	.	TGCGCCAGCAGCTTGGACATCCTAAGGAGAACTGAAGCTTTCTTT	CASSLDILRRTEAFF
.	TRBV18	TRBJ1-1	.	TGTGCCAGCTCACCACTGTCAGGAGCTTTCTTT	CASSPLSGAFF
.	TRBV21-1	TRBJ2-1	.	TGTGCCAGCAGCGATGAAGGACTAGCGGGTTACAATGAGCAGTTCTTC	CASSDEGLAGYNEQFF
TRBD1	TRBV11-2	TRBJ2-5	.	TGTGCCAGCAGCTTAGAACAGGGGGAGACCCAGTACTTC	CASSLEQGETQYF
.	TRBV11-2	TRBJ1-2	.	TGTGCCAGCAGCTTAGGTCTCACAGCCGCTAACTATGGCTACACCTTC	CASSLGLTAANYGYTF
.	TRBV30	TRBJ2-5	.	TGTGCCTGGGTGGGAGGGGGGACCCAGTACTTC	CAWVGGGTQYF
TRBD2	TRBV4-3	TRBJ2-7	.	TGCGCCAGCAGCCAAGGGGGACTAGGTTCCTACGAGCAGTACTTC	CASSQGGLGSYEQYF
TRBD1	TRBV9	TRBJ1-6	.	TGTGCCAGCAGCGAGAAAGGAGAGGACAGGGGTGCTGCTTGGGATTCACCCCTCCACTTT	CASSEKGEDRGAAWDSPLHF
.	TRBV7-8	TRBJ1-4	.	TGTGCCAGCAGCTTAGCGGGGCCAGCTGTTAAGGAAAAACTGTTTTTT	CASSLAGPAVKEKLFF
.	TRBV5-1	TRBJ2-6	.	TGCGCCAGCAGCCAGGGATCTACTGGGGCCAACGTCCTGACTTTC	CASSQGSTGANVLTF
TRBD1	TRBV19	TRBJ2-3	.	TGTGCCAGTAGTGTCAGACAGGGGGGCACAGATACGCAGTATTTT	CASSVRQGGTDTQYF
.	TRBV7-2	TRBJ2-1	once	TGTGCCAGCAGCTTAGGAGGGATCCCGGGCGGGCAGTTCTTC	CASSLGGIPGGQFF
.	TRBV14	TRBJ2-2	few	TGTGCCAGCAGCCAAAAAGCGGGCACCGGGGAGCTGTTTTTT	CASSQKAGTGELFF
.	TRBV5-1	TRBJ2-3	.	TGCGCCAGCATGACCGGGACTGGTGTCGTCACAGATACGCAGTATTTT	CASMTGTGVVTDTQYF
TRBD2	TRBV3-1/TRBV3-2	TRBJ2-2	once	TGTGCCAGCAGTCTCGGGACTAGCGGGAACACCGGGGAGCTGTTTTTT	CASSLGTSGNTGELFF
.	TRBV6-5	TRBJ2-2	few	TGTGCCAGCAGTACATCGAACACCGGGGAGCTGTTTTTT	CASSTSNTGELFF